One sample yielded the 24 T cell receptor beta chains listed below, sequenced in a study of control samples from healthy donors and cancer patients. TCRdb's copy holds only in-frame clones and misses some; the assay was immunoSEQ multiplex PCR. The sample has about 97,000 clones; 80% to 90% are singletons. The sequenced sample consisted of blood. All receptors derive from a man aged 30 to 45 in good health.

V and J are TRBV7-2 and TRBJ2-7; the D gene is possibly TRBD1 (6 bases). Deletions cut 6 bases from V and 1 base from J, with 13 bases between. The CDR3 is 14 amino acids. Germline loops: CDR1 SGHTA, CDR2 FQGNSA. CDR3 sequence: CASRMTGLSYEQYF. CDR3 coding DNA: TGTGCCAGCAGGATGACAGGACTTTCCTACGAGCAGTACTTC.

CDR3 loop: CASSLDGPGGSGYTF. The CDR3 coding sequence is TGCGCCAGCAGCTTGGATGGGCCAGGGGGCTCTGGCTACACCTTC. The chain joins TRBV5-1 to TRBJ1-2; 8 nucleotides align to TRBD1. V lost 0 bases, J lost 7 bases, and 8 bases stayed unmatched. The CDR3 is made up of 15 amino acids. From germline, CDR1 is SGHRS and CDR2 YFSETQ.

The CDR3 DNA is TGTGCCAGCAGCCTTCACTATGGCTACACCTTC. Its protein product is CASSLHYGYTF. The chain has TRBV12-3 or TRBV12-4 and TRBJ1-2; D call uncertain. CDR3 length: 11 amino acids. Trimming took 6 bases from V and 3 from J, leaving 5 bases between them.

The chain is built from TRBV6-6 and TRBJ1-2; TRBD1 matches 7 bases. J lost 8 bases, V lost 2 bases, and 14 bases had no gene match. This CDR3 is 16 amino acids long. Germline-derived CDR1 and CDR2 are MNHNY and SVGAGI (reference sequence). CDR3 residues: CASSYPTGTGVQGYTF. In nucleotides, the CDR3 is TGTGCCAGCAGTTACCCTACGGGAACAGGGGTTCAAGGCTACACCTTC.

In its sample, this clone was seen once. The rearrangement uses TRBV2 and TRBJ1-2, with TRBD1 matching over 7 bases. CDR1 is SNHLY and CDR2 is FYNNEI in the germline V gene. The CDR3 is 14 amino acids. V lost 6 bases, J lost 4 bases, and 8 bases stayed unmatched. The CDR3 region is CASRHRGVTYGYTF. Here the CDR3 DNA reads TGTGCCAGCAGGCACAGGGGCGTAACCTATGGCTACACCTTC.

This chain joins TRBV21-1 and TRBJ1-5; the table's D call TRBD1 went unverified against the DNA. TRBV21-1 is an annotated pseudogene. This CDR3 contains 19 residues. CDR3 in DNA: TGTGCCAGCAAGGCCGGGACAGGGGGAGACTCTAATAGCAATCAGCCCCAGCATTTT. Protein sequence: CASKAGTGGDSNSNQPQHF.

The chain has TRBV9 and TRBJ2-1; a possible D gene is TRBD1 (5 bases). This CDR3 is 16 amino acids long. Germline V gene sequence: CDR1 SGDLS, CDR2 YYNGEE. Deletions cut 0 bases from V and 4 bases from J, with 14 bases between. The CDR3: CASSVESGIGYNEQFF. Written as DNA, the CDR3 is TGTGCCAGCAGCGTAGAATCAGGGATCGGGTACAATGAGCAGTTCTTC.

This clone was seen a single time. The chain uses TRBV28 and TRBJ1-6; D possibly corresponds to TRBD1 (6 bases). CDR1 is MDHEN, CDR2 SYDVKM, per germline. CDR3 length equals 15 residues. The V and J ends lost 7 bases and 5 bases respectively, with 15 bases between them. For the CDR3, the DNA is TGTGCCAGCACTATAGGGGGGATTCATAATTCACCCCTCCACTTT. Its translation: CASTIGGIHNSPLHF.

This clone was picked up one time. V usage is TRBV25-1 and J usage is TRBJ2-3; 7 bases map to TRBD1. Germline V gene sequence: CDR1 MGHDK, CDR2 SYGVNS. The CDR3 has 15 residues. After removal of 7 bases from V and 4 bases from J, the junction contained 11 bases not matched to a gene. CDR3 residues: CASTKETGFPDTQYF. DNA of the CDR3: TGTGCCAGCACGAAGGAGACAGGGTTCCCAGATACGCAGTATTTT.

This clone was detected once. The chain links TRBV5-1 to TRBJ2-5, with 7 bases identical to TRBD1. Per germline, CDR1 SGHRS and CDR2 YFSETQ. With 4 bases clipped from V and 2 bases from J, the junction kept 5 bases outside the gene matches. The CDR3 consists of 14 residues. The CDR3 region is CASSLRQGQETQYF. DNA for the CDR3: TGCGCCAGCAGCCTTCGACAGGGTCAAGAGACCCAGTACTTC.

The chain employs TRBV6-1 and TRBJ2-3; perhaps D is TRBD1 or TRBD2 (5 bases each). Between the trimmed V and J ends, which lost 3 bases and 1 base, there was a span of 11 bases. The CDR3 contains 15 residues. Germline lookup yields CDR1 MNHNS and CDR2 SASEGT. The DNA for the CDR3 is TGTGCCAGCAGTGACCGGGACGCCCGCACAGATACGCAGTATTTT. This translates into CASSDRDARTDTQYF.

The V call is TRBV28, the J call TRBJ1-4, with TRBD1 matching 9 bases. This CDR3 is 16 amino acids long. Germline V lookup: CDR1 MDHEN, CDR2 SYDVKM. Unmatched junction bases numbered 10, after V lost 3 bases and J lost 8 bases. The CDR3: CASSFLQGAGIEKLFF. CDR3 bases: TGTGCCAGCAGTTTTTTACAGGGGGCAGGTATCGAAAAACTGTTTTTT. Together with reference TRBV28 and TRBJ1-4, the CDR3 gives the full variable domain: DVKVTQSSRYLVKRTGEKVFLECVQDMDHENMFWYRQDPGLGLRLIYFSYDVKMKEKGDIPEGYSVSREKKERFSLILESASTNQTSMYLCASSFLQGAGIEKLFFGSGTQLSVL.

V is TRBV5-6 and J is TRBJ2-4; no clear D gene. The length of the CDR3 is 12 residues. V was trimmed by 0 bases and J by 5 bases, leaving 3 bases between them. In germline, CDR1 is SGHDT, CDR2 YYEEEE. CDR3 bases: TGTGCCAGCAGCTTGGCGGAAAACATTCAGTACTTC. Its translation is CASSLAENIQYF.

V and J are TRBV29-1 and TRBJ2-3; 15 bases map to TRBD2. V was pared by 7 bases and J by 0 bases, with 5 bases of the junction left unmatched. Germline V gene lookup returns CDR1 SQVTM and CDR2 ANQGSEA. The CDR3 is made up of 16 amino acids. CDR3 in DNA: TGCAGCGCCGGGACTAGCGGGGGGACTAGCACAGATACGCAGTATTTT. It specifies CSAGTSGGTSTDTQYF.

This chain links TRBV21-1 with TRBJ2-2; the table gives TRBD2 as D, unverified against the DNA. TRBV21-1 is a known pseudogene. The CDR3 totals 18 residues. This CDR3 is CASSKAGGPEAGHGELFF. CDR3 DNA: TGTGCCAGCAGCAAAGCGGGGGGTCCTGAAGCGGGACACGGGGAGCTGTTTTTT.

This clone was detected only once. The chain carries TRBV5-1 and TRBJ2-3; D unresolved. Germline assignment: CDR1 SGHRS and CDR2 YFSETQ. The CDR3 runs 12 residues. Trimming removed 6 bases at V and 1 base at J, with 6 bases between. CDR3 sequence reads: CASKVGTDTQYF. The CDR3 DNA is TGCGCCAGCAAGGTGGGCACAGATACGCAGTATTTT.

A single count supports this clone. The chain uses TRBV6-5 and TRBJ2-3; D is ambiguous. Germline values: CDR1 MNHEY, CDR2 SVGAGI. The CDR3 runs to 14 residues. V dropped 6 bases and J dropped 1 base, with 11 bases sitting between them. DNA for the CDR3: TGTGCCAGCAGGAATACTGCTGGCACAGATACGCAGTATTTT. Protein sequence: CASRNTAGTDTQYF.

This chain connects TRBV11-2 to TRBJ2-7; 8 bases align to TRBD1. V was clipped by 4 bases and J by 0 bases; unmatched bases: 5. Germline V gene data show CDR1 as SGHAT and CDR2 as FQNNGV. The CDR3 contains 15 residues. Written as DNA, the CDR3 is TGTGCCAGCAGCTCCACCAGGGGGCCCTCCTACGAGCAGTACTTC. Protein: CASSSTRGPSYEQYF.

This sequence joins TRBV7-2 and TRBJ2-7; 12 bases line up with TRBD2. This CDR3 has 16 amino acids. The germline gives CDR1 SGHTA, CDR2 FQGNSA. Germline trimming cut 5 bases from V and 7 bases from J; bases unmatched to any gene: 12. The CDR3 coding sequence is TGTGCCAGCAGCCTCGGAGGTCTAGCGGGAGGGGGTGAGCAGTACTTC. Its translation is CASSLGGLAGGGEQYF.

This sequence joins TRBV5-6 and TRBJ2-2; D gene uncertain. Trimming cost V 1 base and J 1 base, with 8 bases left between them. The CDR3 contains 15 residues. The germline CDR1 and CDR2 sequences are SGHDT and YYEEEE. The CDR3 DNA reads TGTGCCAGCAGCTTGCTGGATATGAACACCGGGGAGCTGTTTTTT. It codes for CASSLLDMNTGELFF.

The rearrangement joins TRBV5-1 to TRBJ2-2; D is unresolved. Germline V lookup: CDR1 SGHRS, CDR2 YFSETQ. V was trimmed by 4 bases and J by 2 bases, leaving 12 bases between them. The CDR3 totals 15 residues. The CDR3 coding sequence is TGCGCCAGCAGCACCAGTCACTTCAACACCGGGGAGCTGTTTTTT. This sequence encodes CASSTSHFNTGELFF.

This chain joins TRBV6-6 and TRBJ1-1; D is perhaps TRBD1 (6 bases). The V end was cut by 5 bases, the J end by 11 bases, with 15 bases between. The germline CDR1 and CDR2 sequences are MNHNY and SVGAGI (reference sequence). This CDR3 contains 12 residues. In DNA form, the CDR3 reads TGTGCCAGCAGTACCGCCAAGGGGGGCGCTTTCTTT. This encodes CASSTAKGGAFF.

This clone was detected many times. The chain combines TRBV3-1 (or the pseudogene TRBV3-2) with TRBJ1-1; 9 nucleotides line up with TRBD1. The germline V gene has CDR1 LGHDT and CDR2 YNNKEL (reference sequence). The trim removed 6 bases at V and 5 bases at J, leaving 1 base unmatched. The CDR3 totals 12 residues. CDR3: CASRGTGTEAFF. The DNA of the CDR3 is TGTGCCAGCAGAGGGACAGGGACTGAAGCTTTCTTT.

The chain carries TRBV6-5 and TRBJ2-1; 9 positions match TRBD2. This CDR3 region has 15 residues. Unmatched junction bases numbered 5, after V lost 3 bases and J lost 5 bases. In germline, CDR1 is MNHEY, CDR2 SVGAGI. In nucleotides, the CDR3 is TGTGCCAGCAGTTATGCGGGGGGGGTAAACAATGAGCAGTTCTTC. Translated: CASSYAGGVNNEQFF.